The text below deals with one TCR beta chain. The table came from immunoSEQ multiplex PCR; TCRdb's copy has only in-frame clones and leaves some out. The sample records 110,000 or so clones, about 88% being singletons. This sample was taken from a study of blood T cell repertoires in COVID-19. Study-wide context: Samples representing acute and convalescent COVID-19 were sourced from the United States, Italy and Spain.

This TCR was sampled from a woman between 70 and 85 years old who had recovered from COVID-19. The material sequenced was peripheral blood.

The CDR3 is CASSMRPPGELFF. The CDR3 nucleotides read TGTGCCAGTAGTATGAGGCCACCCGGGGAGCTGTTTTTT. J is TRBJ2-2 and V is TRBV19; D gene unclear. The CDR3 sequence is 13 residues long. Germline V CDR1 and CDR2: LNHDA, SQIVND (reference sequence). Trimming shortened V by 3 bases and J by 6 bases, and 8 bases separated the two germline ends.